This TCR beta chain was obtained from a study of blood T cell repertoires in COVID-19. On the study more broadly: T cells, B-cell-depleted T cells, or PBMCs supplied cDNA or gDNA.

The CDR3 runs to 14 residues. V was trimmed by 5 bases and J by 3 bases, leaving 13 bases between them. From germline, CDR1 is LNHDA and CDR2 SQIVND (reference sequence). Authors' analysis steps: The assay estimated nucleated cells by amplifying reference gene primers. Clones were sequenced by immunoSEQ multiplex PCR, and TCRdb holds only the in-frame ones, with some missing. The V and J calls and the clone size are those of that table, but D and trimming were determined from the DNA. The sample lists about 75,000 clones; approximately 86% were seen once. The sequencing sample was made of peripheral blood. This chain joins TRBV19 and TRBJ1-1, with unresolved D. The source of this sequence is a woman aged 50 to 60 with acute or convalescent COVID-19. The CDR3 region has the DNA TGTGCCAGTAGTCTTCGCGACATTTACACTGAAGCTTTCTTT. Amino acids: CASSLRDIYTEAFF.